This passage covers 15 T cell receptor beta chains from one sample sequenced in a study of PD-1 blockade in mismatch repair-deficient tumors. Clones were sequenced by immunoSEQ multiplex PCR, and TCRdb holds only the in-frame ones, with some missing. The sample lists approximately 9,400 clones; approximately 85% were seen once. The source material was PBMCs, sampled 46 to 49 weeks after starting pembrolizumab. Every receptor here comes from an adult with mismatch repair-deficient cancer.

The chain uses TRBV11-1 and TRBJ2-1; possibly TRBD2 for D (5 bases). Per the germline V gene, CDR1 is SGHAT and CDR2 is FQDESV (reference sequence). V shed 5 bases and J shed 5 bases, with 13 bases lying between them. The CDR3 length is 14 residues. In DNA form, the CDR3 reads TGTGCCAGCAGCCCCTGGGGTAGCGACAATGAGCAGTTCTTC. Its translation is CASSPWGSDNEQFF. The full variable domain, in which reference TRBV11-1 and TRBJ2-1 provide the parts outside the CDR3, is EAEVAQSPRYKITEKSQAVAFWCDPISGHATLYWYRQILGQGPELLVQFQDESVVDDSQLPKDRFSAERLKGVDSTLKIQPAELGDSAMYLCASSPWGSDNEQFFGPGTRLTVL.

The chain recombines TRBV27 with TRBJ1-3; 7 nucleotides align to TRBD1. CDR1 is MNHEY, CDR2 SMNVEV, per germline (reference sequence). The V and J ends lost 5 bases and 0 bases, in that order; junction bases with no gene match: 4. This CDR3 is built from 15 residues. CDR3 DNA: TGTGCCAGCAGTCTCGGGACAGCCTCTGGAAACACCATATATTTT. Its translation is CASSLGTASGNTIYF.

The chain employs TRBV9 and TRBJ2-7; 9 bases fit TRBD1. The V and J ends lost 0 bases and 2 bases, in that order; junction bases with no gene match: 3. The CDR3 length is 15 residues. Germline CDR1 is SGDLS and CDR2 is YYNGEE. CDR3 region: CASSVGGTGTYEQYF. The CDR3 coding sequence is TGTGCCAGCAGCGTAGGTGGGACAGGGACCTACGAGCAGTACTTC. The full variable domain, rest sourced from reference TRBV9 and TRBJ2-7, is DSGVTQTPKHLITATGQRVTLRCSPRSGDLSVYWYQQSLDQGLQFLIQYYNGEERAKGNILERFSAQQFPDLHSELNLSSLELGDSALYFCASSVGGTGTYEQYFGPGTRLTVT.

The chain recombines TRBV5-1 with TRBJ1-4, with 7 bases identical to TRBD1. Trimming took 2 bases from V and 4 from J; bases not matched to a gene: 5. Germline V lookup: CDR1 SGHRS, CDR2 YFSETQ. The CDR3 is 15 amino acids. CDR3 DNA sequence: TGCGCCAGCAGCTTATTGACAGGGATTAATGAAAAACTGTTTTTT. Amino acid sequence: CASSLLTGINEKLFF.

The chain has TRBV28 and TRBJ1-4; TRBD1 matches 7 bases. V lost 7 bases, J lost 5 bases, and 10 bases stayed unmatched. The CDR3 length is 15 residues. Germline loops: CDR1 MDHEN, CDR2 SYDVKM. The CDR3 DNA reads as TGTGCCAGCACCCCCCTACAGGGGTGGAATGAAAAACTGTTTTTT. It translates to CASTPLQGWNEKLFF.

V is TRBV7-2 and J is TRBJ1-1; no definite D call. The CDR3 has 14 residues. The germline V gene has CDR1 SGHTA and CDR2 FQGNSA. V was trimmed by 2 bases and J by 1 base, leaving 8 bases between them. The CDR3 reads CASSLIRGNTEAFF. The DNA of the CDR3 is TGTGCCAGCAGCTTAATACGAGGGAACACTGAAGCTTTCTTT.

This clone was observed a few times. The CDR3 DNA reads TGTGCCAGCAGCCGCCGGACAGGGTACGAGCAGTACTTC. Amino acid sequence: CASSRRTGYEQYF. This sequence joins TRBV27 and TRBJ2-7; 8 bases align to TRBD1. V lost 6 bases to trimming and J lost 4 bases; unmatched junction nucleotides: 5. CDR1 is MNHEY, CDR2 SMNVEV, per germline (reference sequence). The CDR3 is 13 residues long.

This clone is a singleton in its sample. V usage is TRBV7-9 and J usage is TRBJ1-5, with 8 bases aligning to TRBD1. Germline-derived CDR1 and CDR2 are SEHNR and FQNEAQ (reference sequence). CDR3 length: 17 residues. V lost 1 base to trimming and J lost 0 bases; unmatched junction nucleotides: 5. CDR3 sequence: CASSLVQGAYSNQPQHF. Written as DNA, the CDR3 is TGTGCCAGCAGCTTAGTCCAGGGGGCTTATAGCAATCAGCCCCAGCATTTT.

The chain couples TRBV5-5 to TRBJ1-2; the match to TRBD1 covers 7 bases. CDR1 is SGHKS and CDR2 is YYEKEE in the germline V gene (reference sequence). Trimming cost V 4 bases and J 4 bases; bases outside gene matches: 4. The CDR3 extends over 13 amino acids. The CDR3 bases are TGTGCCAGCAGCCCGGGACAGACCTATGGCTACACCTTC. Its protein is CASSPGQTYGYTF. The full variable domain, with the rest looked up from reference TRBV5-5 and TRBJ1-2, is DAGVTQSPTHLIKTRGQQVTLRCSPISGHKSVSWYQQVLGQGPQFIFQYYEKEERGRGNFPDRFSARQFPNYSSELNVNALLLGDSALYLCASSPGQTYGYTFGSGTRLTVV.

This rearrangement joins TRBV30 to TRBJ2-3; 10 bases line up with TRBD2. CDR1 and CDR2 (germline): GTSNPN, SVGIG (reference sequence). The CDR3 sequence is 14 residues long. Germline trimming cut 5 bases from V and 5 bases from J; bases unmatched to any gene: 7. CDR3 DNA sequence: TGTGCCTGGGCCGGGACTAGCGCGATAGATACGCAGTATTTT. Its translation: CAWAGTSAIDTQYF.

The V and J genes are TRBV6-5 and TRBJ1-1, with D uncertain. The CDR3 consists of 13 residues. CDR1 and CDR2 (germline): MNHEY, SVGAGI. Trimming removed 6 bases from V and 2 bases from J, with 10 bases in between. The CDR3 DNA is TGTGCCAGCAGCCTGGTTAGAAACACTGAAGCTTTCTTT. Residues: CASSLVRNTEAFF.

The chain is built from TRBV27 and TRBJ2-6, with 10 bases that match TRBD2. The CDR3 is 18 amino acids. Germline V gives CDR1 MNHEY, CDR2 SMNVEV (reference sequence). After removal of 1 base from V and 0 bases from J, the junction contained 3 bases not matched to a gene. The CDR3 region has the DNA TGTGCCAGCAGTTTATATCTAGCGGGGGACTCTGGGGCCAACGTCCTGACTTTC. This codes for CASSLYLAGDSGANVLTF.

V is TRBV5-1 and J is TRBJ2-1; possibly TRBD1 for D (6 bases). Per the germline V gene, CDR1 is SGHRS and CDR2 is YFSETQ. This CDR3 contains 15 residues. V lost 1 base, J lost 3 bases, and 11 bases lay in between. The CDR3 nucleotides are TGCGCCAGCAGCTTGTCGCAGGGGTACTACAATGAGCAGTTCTTC. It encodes CASSLSQGYYNEQFF.

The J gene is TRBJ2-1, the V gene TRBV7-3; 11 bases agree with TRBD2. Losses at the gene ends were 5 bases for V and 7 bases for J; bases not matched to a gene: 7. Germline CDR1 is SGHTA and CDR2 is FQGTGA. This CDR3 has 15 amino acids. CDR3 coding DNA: TGTGCCAGCAGCATACTAGCGGGAGAGGGTAATGAGCAGTTCTTC. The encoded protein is CASSILAGEGNEQFF.

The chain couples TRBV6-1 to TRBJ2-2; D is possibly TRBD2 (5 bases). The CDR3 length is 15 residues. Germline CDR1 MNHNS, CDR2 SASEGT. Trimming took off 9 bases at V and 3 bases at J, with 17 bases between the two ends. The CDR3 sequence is CASAYGRAYTGELFF. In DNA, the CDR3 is TGTGCCAGTGCCTATGGGCGGGCGTACACCGGGGAGCTGTTTTTT.